The T cell receptor (beta chain) described here comes from a study of beta chain features in type 1 diabetes (dated by TCRdb to the late 2010s). As for the study more broadly: Mean age, gender distribution, total cell number and subset yield were not different between patients and healthy donors. A total of some 110 million sorted cells were examined across all samples, and a strong correlation was observed between cell number per subset and RNA yield. In the study, recently diagnosed type 1 diabetes patients and matched healthy donors were compared on the TCRB repertoires of their sorted circulating CD4+ T cell subsets. Regulatory and stem cell-like memory subsets were isolated from only 8 patients and roughly 8 healthy donors, whereas naive and central memory subsets came from all 30 or so donors.

All of the isolated RNA was reverse transcribed with the High Capacity cDNA Reverse Transcription Kit, so expressed TCRB transcripts were sequenced. Survey-depth immunoSEQ sequencing was performed on stem cell-like memory T cell samples, with an average of roughly 1 million total reads per sample. Sorted cells were lysed in RLT buffer and RNA was extracted with DNase-treated RNeasy Micro or Mini kits, depending on cell number. Each cell subset was processed on its own to prevent cross-contamination, while patient and healthy donor samples were processed together. The immunoSEQ multiplex PCR was used to amplify TCRB sequences from cDNA, generating 87-bp fragments that spanned the CDR3 region. Sequencing of the amplicons was done on the Illumina HiSeq platform. The published analysis was carried out like this. PCR bias was computationally corrected using synthetic template baselines, reads within Hamming distance 2 were collapsed, and singletons that could not be merged were discarded. Reads were aligned against IMGT so that V, D and J genes, CDR3 length and insertions or deletions at six rearrangement sites could be assigned. Clonotype counts were normalized to sorted cell number within each subset before computing true diversity and Gini coefficients with the tcR R package. The overlap coefficient, calculated on TCRB nucleotide sequences, was used to quantify repertoire sharing. As stored in TCRdb, this immuneACCESS dataset retains in-frame rearrangements with V and J assigned. A fraction of the clones does not appear; measured against another copy, unresolved V genes explain less than half of the discrepancy, and the remainder lacks a known reason. That table gives V, J and clone size, and the DNA gave D and trimming. The sample table contains under 90,000 clones; only one count was recorded for under 35% of them. The top ten clonotypes cover 0.45% of the sample.

From V the trimming removes 7 bases and from J it removes 2 bases, while the gene matches leave 11 bases of the junction unaccounted for. The CDR1 and CDR2 encoded by the germline V gene are MNHNS and SASEGT. The CDR3 covers 15 residues, taking in both the cysteine and the phenylalanine. The kept DNA is CDR3 alone, 45 bases in frame from the first base. Each donor gave one peripheral blood draw, approximately 120 mL on average, collected into heparinised tubes. A BD FACSAria II was used to sort naive, central memory, regulatory and stem cell-like memory CD4+ T cells with a panel that included CD45RO, CCR7, CD25, CD127, CD95 and CD27. Purity was above 95% for every sorted population. PBMCs were isolated right away by Lymphoprep density gradient centrifugation and were stained directly, without culture. So that batch effects would be minimized, each experiment stained and sorted samples in pairs, pairing one healthy donor with one patient.

In the case of this clone: Its cognate antigen has yet to be identified. No base qualities exist here, and no much larger clone lies one base off it.

General conclusions and limits of the study: In all four CD4+ subsets, TCRB CDR3 length was moderately but significantly shorter in type 1 diabetes patients. The naive, central memory and regulatory TCRB repertoires appeared to resemble one another more closely among patients than among healthy donors. At VDJ recombination sites, patients with type 1 diabetes made fewer insertions and deleted more nucleotides, a pattern implying thymic rearrangement abnormalities. Sequencing cDNA rather than genomic DNA could over-represent highly expressing activated cells, although activation and CD3 levels did not differ between groups. Because small numbers of individuals were included in the HLA sub-analyses, any influence of HLA type on TCRB rearrangement was left unresolved. Shorter templates might have been favored by PCR, but patient and control samples were amplified and corrected together, so both groups would have been affected equally by any skew.

The clonotype was recovered from a woman aged 18 to 35 in good health. This sequence uses TRBV6-1 and TRBJ2-7, and TRBD1 aligns with 7 junction nucleotides. The source material was stem cell memory CD4+ T cells from blood. What the cell subset or site label conveys for this sample: stem cell-like memory CD4+ T cells. This receptor has the CDR3 CASTPVRDSPYEQYF. In nucleotides, the sequence is TGTGCCAGCACCCCCGTCCGGGACAGCCCCTACGAGCAGTACTTC.